The T cell receptor beta chain under discussion was sequenced for a study of blood T cell repertoires in COVID-19. Whole-study context: The study drew acute and convalescent COVID-19 samples from the United States, Italy and Spain. PBMCs, B-cell-depleted T cells, or T cells provided the cDNA or gDNA that made up the material.

In the source study's methods: Amplification from reference gene primers served as the basis for estimated nucleated cell counts. The protocol was immunoSEQ multiplex PCR, while the TCRdb copy is restricted to in-frame clones and leaves out a portion. The V and J calls and clone size were taken over from that table, and D and trimming were inferred from the DNA. The data show about 120,000 clones, roughly nine tenths seen once. Trimming cost V 4 bases and J 0 bases, with 6 bases left between them. This CDR3 is 14 amino acids long. CDR1 and CDR2 (germline): KGHDR, SFDVKD. This receptor was obtained from a human donor in a cohort sampled during active COVID-19. The specimen was peripheral blood. J is TRBJ1-5 and V is TRBV24-1, with D unresolved. DNA for the CDR3: TGTGCCACCAGTGACAACTATAGCAATCAGCCCCAGCATTTT. Translated, it gives CATSDNYSNQPQHF.